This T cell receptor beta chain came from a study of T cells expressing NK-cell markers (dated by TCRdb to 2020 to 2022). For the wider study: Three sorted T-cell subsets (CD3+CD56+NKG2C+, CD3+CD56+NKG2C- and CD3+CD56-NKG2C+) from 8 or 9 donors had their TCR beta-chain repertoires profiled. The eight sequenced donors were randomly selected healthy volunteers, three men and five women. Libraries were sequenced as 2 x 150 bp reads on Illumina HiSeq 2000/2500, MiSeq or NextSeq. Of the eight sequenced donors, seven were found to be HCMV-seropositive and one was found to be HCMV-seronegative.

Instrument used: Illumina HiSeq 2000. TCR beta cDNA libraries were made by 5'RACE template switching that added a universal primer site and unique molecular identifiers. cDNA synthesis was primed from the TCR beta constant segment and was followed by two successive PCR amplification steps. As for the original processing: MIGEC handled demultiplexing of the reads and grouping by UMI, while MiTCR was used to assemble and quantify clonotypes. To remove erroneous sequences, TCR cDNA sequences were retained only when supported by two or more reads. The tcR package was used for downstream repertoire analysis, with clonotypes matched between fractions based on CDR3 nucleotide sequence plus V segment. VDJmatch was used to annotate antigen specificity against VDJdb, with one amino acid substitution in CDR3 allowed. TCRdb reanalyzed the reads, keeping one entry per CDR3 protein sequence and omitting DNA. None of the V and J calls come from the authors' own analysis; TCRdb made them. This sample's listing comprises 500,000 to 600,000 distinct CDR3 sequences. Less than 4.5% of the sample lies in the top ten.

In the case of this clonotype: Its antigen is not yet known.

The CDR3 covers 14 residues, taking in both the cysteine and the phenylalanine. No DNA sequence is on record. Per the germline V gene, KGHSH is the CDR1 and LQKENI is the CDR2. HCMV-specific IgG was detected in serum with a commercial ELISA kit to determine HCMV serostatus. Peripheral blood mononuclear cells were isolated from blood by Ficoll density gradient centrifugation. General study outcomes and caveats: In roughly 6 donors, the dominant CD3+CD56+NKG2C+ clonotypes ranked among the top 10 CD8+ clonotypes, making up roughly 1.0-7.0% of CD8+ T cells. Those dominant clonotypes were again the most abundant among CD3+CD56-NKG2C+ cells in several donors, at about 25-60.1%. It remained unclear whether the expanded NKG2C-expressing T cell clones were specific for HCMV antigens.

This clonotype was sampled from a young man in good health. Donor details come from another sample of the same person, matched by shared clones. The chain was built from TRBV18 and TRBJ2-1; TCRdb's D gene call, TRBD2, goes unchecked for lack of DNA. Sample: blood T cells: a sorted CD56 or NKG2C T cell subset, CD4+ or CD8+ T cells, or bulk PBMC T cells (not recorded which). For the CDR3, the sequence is CASSGTRPPHEQFF.